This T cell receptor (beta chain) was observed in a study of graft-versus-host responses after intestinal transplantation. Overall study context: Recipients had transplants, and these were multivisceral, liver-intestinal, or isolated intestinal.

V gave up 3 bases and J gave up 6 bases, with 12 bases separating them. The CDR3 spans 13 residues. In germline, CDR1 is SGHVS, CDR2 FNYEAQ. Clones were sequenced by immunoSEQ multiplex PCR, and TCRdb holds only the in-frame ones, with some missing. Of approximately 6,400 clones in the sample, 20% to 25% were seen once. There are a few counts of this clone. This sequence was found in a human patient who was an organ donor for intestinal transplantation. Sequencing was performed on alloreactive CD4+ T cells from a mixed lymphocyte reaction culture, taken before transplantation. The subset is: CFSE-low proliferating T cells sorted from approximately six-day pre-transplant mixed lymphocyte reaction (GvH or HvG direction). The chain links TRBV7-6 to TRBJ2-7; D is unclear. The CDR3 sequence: CASSFIGFSEQYF. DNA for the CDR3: TGTGCCAGCAGCTTTATCGGATTCTCCGAGCAGTACTTC.